One sample yielded the 14 T cell receptor beta chains listed below, sequenced in a study of control samples from healthy donors and cancer patients. Profiling relied on immunoSEQ multiplex PCR, and the TCRdb table lists in-frame clones only, not all of them. The table includes about 94,000 clones, around 83% detected once. Sample: blood. These TCRs come from a woman aged 45 to 65 in good health.

This rearrangement joins TRBV2 to TRBJ1-2; TRBD1 matches 11 bases. The CDR3 length is 15 residues. The V and J ends lost 6 bases and 4 bases, in that order; junction bases with no gene match: 7. In germline, CDR1 is SNHLY, CDR2 FYNNEI. For the CDR3, the DNA is TGTGCCAGCAGGCCGGACAGGGGGCCCAGCTATGGCTACACCTTC. It is translated as CASRPDRGPSYGYTF.

The rearrangement joins TRBV25-1 to TRBJ2-1, with unresolved D. CDR1 is MGHDK and CDR2 is SYGVNS in the germline V gene. Trimming shortened V by 1 base and J by 15 bases, and 16 bases separated the two germline ends. The CDR3 is 13 amino acids. The CDR3 reads CASSESFREPWFF. In DNA, the CDR3 is TGTGCCAGCAGTGAATCGTTTAGGGAACCGTGGTTCTTC.

The rearrangement joins TRBV7-3 to TRBJ2-7, with 14 nucleotides matching TRBD2. The germline V gene encodes CDR1 SGHTA and CDR2 FQGTGA. The CDR3 totals 16 residues. V gave up 2 bases and J gave up 5 bases; unmatched junction bases: 5. CDR3 in DNA: TGTGCCAGCAGCTTAGAGGGGACTAGCGGGAGTAACGAGCAGTACTTC. Protein product: CASSLEGTSGSNEQYF.

The J gene is TRBJ2-1, the V gene TRBV7-9, with D possibly matching TRBD2 (6 bases). Germline CDR1 reads SEHNR; CDR2 reads FQNEAQ (reference sequence). This CDR3 comprises 17 residues. V lost 0 bases and J 9 bases, leaving 21 bases between the germline ends. In nucleotides, the CDR3 is TGTGCCAGCAGCTTAGCGGCCCGGGGGTCCCGCCCTGGTGAGCAGTTCTTC. It codes for CASSLAARGSRPGEQFF.

This clone was seen a few times. The CDR3 DNA reads TGTGCCAGCAGCTTAGACAGGGATCAGCCCCAGCATTTT. Residues: CASSLDRDQPQHF. The chain has TRBV7-2 and TRBJ1-5, with TRBD1 as a possible D gene (6 bases). V was trimmed by 1 base and J by 5 bases, leaving 6 bases between them. Germline V gene lookup returns CDR1 SGHTA and CDR2 FQGNSA. The CDR3 has 13 residues. The whole variable domain, filled in from reference TRBV7-2 and TRBJ1-5, reads GAGVSQSPSNKVTEKGKDVELRCDPISGHTALYWYRQSLGQGLEFLIYFQGNSAPDKSGLPSDRFSAERTGGSVSTLTIQRTQQEDSAVYLCASSLDRDQPQHFGDGTRLSIL.

The rearrangement links TRBV29-1 to TRBJ2-7, with 8 bases identical to TRBD1. In germline, CDR1 is SQVTM, CDR2 ANQGSEA. Trimming cost V 4 bases and J 4 bases; bases outside gene matches: 6. The CDR3 totals 13 residues. The CDR3 DNA follows: TGCAGCGTTGCTTTCGACAGGGGATACGAGCAGTACTTC. This gives the protein CSVAFDRGYEQYF.

The J gene is TRBJ2-6, the V gene TRBV3-1 (or the pseudogene TRBV3-2); weak D call: TRBD2 (5 bases). V was pared by 4 bases and J by 4 bases, with 17 bases between. The CDR3 runs 17 residues. Germline V gives CDR1 LGHDT, CDR2 YNNKEL (reference sequence). The CDR3 is CASSPMWGGGGANVLTF. The CDR3 nucleotides read TGTGCCAGCAGCCCCATGTGGGGTGGAGGAGGGGCCAACGTCCTGACTTTC.

This chain joins TRBV3-1 (or the pseudogene TRBV3-2) and TRBJ2-5; D is uncertain. Germline V CDR1 and CDR2: LGHDT, YNNKEL (reference sequence). The CDR3 extends over 14 amino acids. V lost 0 bases, J lost 7 bases, and 12 bases lay in between. The CDR3 spells CASSQEEYRGTQYF. The CDR3 nucleotides are TGTGCCAGCAGCCAAGAGGAGTATAGAGGGACCCAGTACTTC.

The chain has TRBV9 and TRBJ2-3; 10 bases line up with TRBD2. Per germline, CDR1 SGDLS and CDR2 YYNGEE. The junction had 10 bases not matched to a gene; V was cut back by 3 bases and J by 0 bases. This CDR3 comprises 18 residues. The CDR3 is CASSAGVGAGGSTDTQYF. The DNA for the CDR3 is TGTGCCAGCAGCGCGGGGGTCGGAGCGGGAGGGAGCACAGATACGCAGTATTTT.

The chain uses TRBV12-3 or TRBV12-4 and TRBJ1-5; D is unresolved. V lost 3 bases to trimming and J lost 4 bases, with 4 bases between them. CDR3 size: 12 residues. The CDR3 loop reads CASSLGNQPQHF. As DNA, the CDR3 is TGTGCCAGCAGTTTGGGGAATCAGCCCCAGCATTTT.

The chain carries TRBV7-3 and TRBJ1-5; perhaps TRBD1 as D (5 bases). In germline, CDR1 is SGHTA, CDR2 FQGTGA. The germline V and J ends were trimmed by 4 bases and 4 bases, with 17 bases remaining between them. The CDR3 loop spans 16 amino acids. CDR3 DNA: TGTGCCAGCAGCTCCACCAAATCCGGGACTAATCAGCCCCAGCATTTT. The encoded protein is CASSSTKSGTNQPQHF.

This rearrangement joins TRBV5-4 to TRBJ2-3; 12 nucleotides line up with TRBD2. In germline, CDR1 is SGHNT, CDR2 YYREEE (reference sequence). The CDR3 consists of 16 residues. Losses at the gene ends were 2 bases for V and 0 bases for J; bases not matched to a gene: 1. CDR3 loop: CASSLLAGGSTDTQYF. The CDR3 DNA is TGTGCCAGCAGCTTACTAGCGGGGGGTAGCACAGATACGCAGTATTTT.

The chain carries TRBV4-3 and TRBJ1-2, with D unresolved. CDR3 length: 14 residues. Trimming shortened V by 0 bases and J by 9 bases, and 14 bases separated the two germline ends. Germline CDR1 LGHNA, CDR2 YSLEER. This CDR3 is CASSQEGWGGSYTF. The CDR3 nucleotides are TGCGCCAGCAGCCAAGAGGGTTGGGGTGGAAGCTACACCTTC.

This clone has a single count. V usage is TRBV9 and J usage is TRBJ2-6; D remains unclear. This CDR3 has 17 amino acids. Germline V gives CDR1 SGDLS, CDR2 YYNGEE. V lost 2 bases to trimming and J lost 1 base, with 13 bases between them. CDR3 residues: CASSVSGPTSGANVLTF. DNA for the CDR3: TGTGCCAGCAGCGTTTCCGGGCCGACGTCTGGGGCCAACGTCCTGACTTTC.